This paragraph reports one T cell receptor (beta chain). This CDR3 comprises 12 residues. The V gene lost 4 bases and the J gene lost 5 bases, with 11 bases spanning the gap. CDR1 and CDR2 from the germline V gene are SQVTM and ANQGSEA. This sample is drawn from a study of blood T cell repertoires in COVID-19. TCRdb's copy holds only in-frame clones and misses some; the assay was immunoSEQ multiplex PCR. Among around 380,000 clones, about four fifths were seen once, and the ten largest hold 1.1%. The TCR was taken from a human donor with acute or convalescent COVID-19. The donor label of this sample is uncertain. Specimen: peripheral blood. This rearrangement joins TRBV29-1 to TRBJ1-2; D is perhaps TRBD1 (5 bases). The CDR3 nucleotides read TGCAGCGTTGTTGGGGGGTGGTATGGCTACACCTTC. This gives the protein CSVVGGWYGYTF.